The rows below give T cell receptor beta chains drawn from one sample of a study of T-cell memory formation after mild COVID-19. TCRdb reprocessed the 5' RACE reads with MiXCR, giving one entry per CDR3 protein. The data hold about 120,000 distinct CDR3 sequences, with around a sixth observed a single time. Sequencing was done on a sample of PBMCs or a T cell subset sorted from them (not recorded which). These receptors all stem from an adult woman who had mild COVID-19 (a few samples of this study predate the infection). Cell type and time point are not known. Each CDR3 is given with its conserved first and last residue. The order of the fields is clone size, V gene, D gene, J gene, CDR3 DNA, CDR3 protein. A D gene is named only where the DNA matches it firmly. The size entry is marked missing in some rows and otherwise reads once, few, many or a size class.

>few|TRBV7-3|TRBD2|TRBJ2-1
TGTGCCAGCAGCTTAATCTCGGCGGGGGGAGACAATGAGCAGTTCTTC
CASSLISAGGDNEQFF
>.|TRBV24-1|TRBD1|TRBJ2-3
TGTGCCACCCGACAGGGGCAGTTCACAGATACGCAGTATTTT
CATRQGQFTDTQYF
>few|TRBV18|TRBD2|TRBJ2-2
TGTGCCAGCTCACCGGCGGGGGCGAACACCGGGGAGCTGTTTTTT
CASSPAGANTGELFF
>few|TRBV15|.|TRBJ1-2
TGTGCCACCAGCAGAGAGGCGGGGAACTATGGCTACACCTTC
CATSREAGNYGYTF
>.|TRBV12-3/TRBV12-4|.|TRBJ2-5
TGTGCCAGCAGTTTTTTCAGCCGCCAAGAGACCCAGTACTTC
CASSFFSRQETQYF
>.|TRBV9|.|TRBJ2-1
TGTGCCAGCAGCGTCGGTCCCAGCTACAATGAGCAGTTCTTC
CASSVGPSYNEQFF
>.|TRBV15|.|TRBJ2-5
TGTGCCACCAGCAGAGATCAGGAGACCCAGTACTTC
CATSRDQETQYF
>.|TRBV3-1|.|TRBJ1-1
TGTGCCAGCAGCCAAGCGGACTTGAACACTGAAGCTTTCTTT
CASSQADLNTEAFF
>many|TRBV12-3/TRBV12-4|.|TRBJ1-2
TGTGCCAGCATCTCAGGGGTGAAGGGAAACCATGGCTACACCTTC
CASISGVKGNHGYTF
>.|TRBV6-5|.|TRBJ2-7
TGTGCCAGCAGTTACTGGGGGGGCGAAACCTCCTACGAGCAGTACTTC
CASSYWGGETSYEQYF
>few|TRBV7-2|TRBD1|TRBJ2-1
TGTGCCAGCAGGAGGGACAGAGGCACCTACAATGAGCAGTTCTTC
CASRRDRGTYNEQFF
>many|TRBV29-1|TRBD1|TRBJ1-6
TGCAGCGTTAAAGACAGGGGGGCCGATAATTCACCCCTCCACTTT
CSVKDRGADNSPLHF
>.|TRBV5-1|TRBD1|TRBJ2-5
TGCGCCAGCAGCTTGTCACCCGGGACAGGGGTGGAGACCCAGTACTTC
CASSLSPGTGVETQYF
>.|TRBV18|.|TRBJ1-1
TGTGCCAGCTCACCACGGACAGCCACTGAAGCTTTCTTT
CASSPRTATEAFF
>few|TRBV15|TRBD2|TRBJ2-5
TGTGCCACCAGCTGGTCAGGCGGGGGGGCCTTTGAGACCCAGTACTTC
CATSWSGGGAFETQYF
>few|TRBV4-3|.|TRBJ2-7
TGCGCCAGCAGCCAAGAAGCCCAGCGGGTTACCTACGAGCAGTACTTC
CASSQEAQRVTYEQYF
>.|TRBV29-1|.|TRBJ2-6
TGCAGCGTTGACTACTCTGGGGCCAACGTCCTGACTTTC
CSVDYSGANVLTF
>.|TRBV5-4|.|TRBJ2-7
TGTGCCAGCAGGGCTGACAGTGGGACCCACTACGAGCAGTACTTC
CASRADSGTHYEQYF
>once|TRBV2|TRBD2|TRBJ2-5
TGTGCCAGCAGCGTGGGACTAGCGGGGCAACAAGAGACCCAGTACTTC
CASSVGLAGQQETQYF
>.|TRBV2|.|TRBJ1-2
TGTGCCAGCAGTCCAGGGCGAGCTAACTATGGCTACACCTTC
CASSPGRANYGYTF
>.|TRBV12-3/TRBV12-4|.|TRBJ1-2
TGTGCCAGTGGAAGCAGGGATTTTAACTATGGCTACACCTTC
CASGSRDFNYGYTF
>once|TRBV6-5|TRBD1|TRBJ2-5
TGTGCCAGCAGTTACGACAGGGGGGAGACCCAGTACTTC
CASSYDRGETQYF
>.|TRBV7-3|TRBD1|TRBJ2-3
TGTGCCAGCAGCCACAGGGGTACAGATACGCAGTATTTT
CASSHRGTDTQYF
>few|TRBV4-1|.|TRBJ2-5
TGCGCCAGCAGCCTAACAGCGGACGCGGAGACCCAGTACTTC
CASSLTADAETQYF
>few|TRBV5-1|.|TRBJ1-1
TGCGCCAGCAGGAGTGGCAGGGGACTTGAGAACACTGAAGCTTTCTTT
CASRSGRGLENTEAFF
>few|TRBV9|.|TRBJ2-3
TGTGCCAGCAGCGTAGCTGCGACAGATACGCAGTATTTT
CASSVAATDTQYF
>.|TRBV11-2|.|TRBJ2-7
TGTGCCAGCAGCCGAGGAGCAGGGGCCGTAGCCTACGAGCAGTACTTC
CASSRGAGAVAYEQYF
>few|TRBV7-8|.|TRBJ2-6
TGTGCCAGCAGCTTTACCGGGGCCAACGTCCTGACTTTC
CASSFTGANVLTF
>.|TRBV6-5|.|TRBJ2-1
TGTGCCAGCAGTCTTTCGCCTAGGGGGAGTAGGAACAATGAGCAGTTCTTC
CASSLSPRGSRNNEQFF
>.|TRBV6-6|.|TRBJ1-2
TGTGCCAGCATTCCCCCCGGCGTCACCTATGGCTACACCTTC
CASIPPGVTYGYTF
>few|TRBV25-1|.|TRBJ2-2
.
CASSEYWPTPGSCFF
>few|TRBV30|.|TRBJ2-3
TGTGCCTGGAGCCCCCCACAAGGTTCTAGCACAGATACGCAGTATTTT
CAWSPPQGSSTDTQYF
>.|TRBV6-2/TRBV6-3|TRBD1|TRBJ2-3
TGTGCCAGCAGTCCTAACGGACAGGACTCCACAAGGGGCGCAGATACGCAGTATTTT
CASSPNGQDSTRGADTQYF
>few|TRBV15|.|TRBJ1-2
TGTGCCACCAGCAGTGGGGTGTTGGGGGGCTACACCTTC
CATSSGVLGGYTF
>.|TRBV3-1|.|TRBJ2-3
TGTGCCAGCAGCCCCCAGTTTTCCGGCACAGATACGCAGTATTTT
CASSPQFSGTDTQYF
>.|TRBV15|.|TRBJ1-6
TGTGCCACCAGCAGAGTGGGGGGTTCACCCCTCCACTTT
CATSRVGGSPLHF
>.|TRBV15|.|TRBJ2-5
TGTGCCACCAGCAGGGGAGAACGGACTGTACAAGAGACCCAGTACTTC
CATSRGERTVQETQYF
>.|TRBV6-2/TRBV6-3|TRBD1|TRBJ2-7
TGTGCCAGCAGTTCCTCGACAGGGTTGCAAGACTTC
CASSSSTGLQDF
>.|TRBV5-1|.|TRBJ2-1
TGCGCCAGCAGCAGAATAAACAATGAGCAGTTCTTC
CASSRINNEQFF
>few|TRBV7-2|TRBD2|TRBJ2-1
TGTGCCAGCAGCTTAGGGCTAGCGGGAGGCCTGAGCCGCGCTCCCAATGAGCAGTTCTTC
CASSLGLAGGLSRAPNEQFF
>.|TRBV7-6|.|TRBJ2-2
TGTGCCAGCAGCTTTCTCGGGGCGGTCGGGGAGCTGTTTTTT
CASSFLGAVGELFF
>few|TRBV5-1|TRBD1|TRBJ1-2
TGCGCCAGCAGCAGCGGACAGGGACGATATGGCTACACCTTC
CASSSGQGRYGYTF
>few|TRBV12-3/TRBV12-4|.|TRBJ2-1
TGTGCCAGCAGTTTAGGGATGGAACAGTTCTTC
CASSLGMEQFF
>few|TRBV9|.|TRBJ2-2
TGTGCCAGCAGCGTAGGGTACTTTCCCGGGGAGCTGTTTTTT
CASSVGYFPGELFF
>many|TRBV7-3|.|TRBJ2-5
TGTGCCAGCAGCCTGGGGGGTCGAGAGACCCAGTACTTC
CASSLGGRETQYF
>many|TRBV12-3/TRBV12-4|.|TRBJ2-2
TGTGCCAGCAGTTTAATCAGGGGACCCGGGGAGCTGTTTTTT
CASSLIRGPGELFF
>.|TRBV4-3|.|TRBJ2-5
TGCGCCAGCAGCCAAGGCCGAACAGGGCGCGAGACCCAGTACTTC
CASSQGRTGRETQYF
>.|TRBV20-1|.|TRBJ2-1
TGCAGTGCTTCCGGATACGGCTCCTACAATGAGCAGTTCTTC
CSASGYGSYNEQFF
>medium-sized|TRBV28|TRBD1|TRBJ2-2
TGTGCCAGCAGTCACCGGGGGACAGGGTGGAACACCGGGGAGCTGTTTTTT
CASSHRGTGWNTGELFF
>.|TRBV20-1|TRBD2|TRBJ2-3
TGCAGTGCTGGGACTAGCGGCACAGATACGCAGTATTTT
CSAGTSGTDTQYF
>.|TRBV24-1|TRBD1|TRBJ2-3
TGTGCCACCAGTGAGTGGGACAGAGGATTCACAGATACGCAGTATTTT
CATSEWDRGFTDTQYF
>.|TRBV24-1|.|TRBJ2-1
TGTGCCACCAGTGATCTCGACCACGGCGGTGAGCAGTTCTTC
CATSDLDHGGEQFF